The 23 T cell receptor beta chains below all came from one sample that was sequenced in a study of shared clonotypes between healthy human individuals. TCRdb's table, derived via immunoSEQ multiplex PCR, lists solely in-frame clones and lacks some. Of about 1.1 million clones in the sample, 70% to 80% were seen once. Sequenced material: memory CD4+ T cells from PBMCs. As for subset: CD45RA-negative fraction. Receptors were obtained from a man aged 18 to 30 in good health. Some clones in this sample may be carry-over from other donors' samples.

The CDR3 here is CASSLVSRHTNYGYTF. In DNA, the CDR3 is TGCGCCAGCAGCTTGGTTTCGAGGCACACTAACTATGGCTACACCTTC. The chain joins TRBV5-1 to TRBJ1-2; unclear D gene. The V end was cut by 0 bases, the J end by 0 bases, with 12 bases between. The length of the CDR3 is 16 residues. Germline CDR1 reads SGHRS; CDR2 reads YFSETQ. Using reference TRBV5-1 and TRBJ1-2 for the parts outside the CDR3, the full variable domain is KAGVTQTPRYLIKTRGQQVTLSCSPISGHRSVSWYQQTPGQGLQFLFEYFSETQRNKGNFPGRFSGRQFSNSRSEMNVSTLELGDSALYLCASSLVSRHTNYGYTFGSGTRLTVV.

The chain uses TRBV5-4 and TRBJ1-3; the D gene is possibly TRBD1 (5 bases). This CDR3 spans 13 amino acids. V was cut by 3 bases and J by 4 bases, with 8 bases left in between. CDR1 and CDR2 from the germline V gene are SGHNT and YYREEE (reference sequence). As DNA, the CDR3 is TGTGCCAGCAGCTGGGACGAAGGAAACACCATATATTTT. It specifies CASSWDEGNTIYF.

V usage is TRBV5-1 and J usage is TRBJ1-1; D is unclear. V lost 4 bases and J lost 5, with 9 bases in between. The CDR3 runs to 12 residues. Germline CDR1 and CDR2: SGHRS and YFSETQ. This CDR3 is CASSDPATEAFF. The CDR3 region has the DNA TGCGCCAGCAGCGACCCGGCTACTGAAGCTTTCTTT.

The chain carries TRBV5-1 and TRBJ2-7; D is unresolved. Germline V gene sequence: CDR1 SGHRS, CDR2 YFSETQ. The V end was cut by 0 bases, the J end by 1 base, with 8 bases between. The CDR3 is 14 amino acids. The CDR3 region has the DNA TGCGCCAGCAGCTTGGGTGACGAGTCCTACGAGCAGTACTTC. It is translated as CASSLGDESYEQYF.

The V gene is TRBV5-6, the J gene TRBJ1-2; D gene unclear. Per the germline V gene, CDR1 is SGHDT and CDR2 is YYEEEE. The CDR3 has 14 residues. Trimming removed 1 base from V and 0 bases from J, with 7 bases in between. CDR3 in DNA: TGTGCCAGCAGCTTGAGGCCTACTAACTATGGCTACACCTTC. This encodes CASSLRPTNYGYTF. The full variable domain, completed using reference TRBV5-6 and TRBJ1-2, is DAGVTQSPTHLIKTRGQQVTLRCSPKSGHDTVSWYQQALGQGPQFIFQYYEEEERQRGNFPDRFSGHQFPNYSSELNVNALLLGDSALYLCASSLRPTNYGYTFGSGTRLTVV.

This chain connects TRBV6-5 to TRBJ2-5, with a weak D call TRBD1 (6 bases). The V and J ends lost 2 bases and 5 bases respectively, with 15 bases between them. The CDR3 sequence is 15 residues long. CDR1 and CDR2 (germline): MNHEY, SVGAGI. The CDR3 bases are TGTGCCAGCAGTTACCGAGGGACATGGCGCGAGACCCAGTACTTC. Amino acids: CASSYRGTWRETQYF.

Notes on this clone: This sample also contains other DNA sequences that code for the same CDR3. V usage is TRBV5-1 and J usage is TRBJ1-2; perhaps TRBD1 as D (6 bases). V dropped 4 bases and J dropped 3 bases, with 10 bases sitting between them. There are 13 residues in the CDR3. The germline V gene has CDR1 SGHRS and CDR2 YFSETQ. This chain's CDR3 is CASSVQGDYGYTF. CDR3 nucleotide sequence: TGCGCCAGCAGCGTACAGGGTGACTATGGCTACACCTTC. Filled out from reference TRBV5-1 and TRBJ1-2, the complete variable domain reads KAGVTQTPRYLIKTRGQQVTLSCSPISGHRSVSWYQQTPGQGLQFLFEYFSETQRNKGNFPGRFSGRQFSNSRSEMNVSTLELGDSALYLCASSVQGDYGYTFGSGTRLTVV.

In the case of this clone: A much more abundant neighbour one base away suggests this may be a read error. Since the CDR3 does not end with the conserved phenylalanine or tryptophan, this likely comes from a read error. The rearrangement joins TRBV5-6 to TRBJ1-2; no clear D gene. Germline V gene lookup returns CDR1 SGHDT and CDR2 YYEEEE. The CDR3 length is 14 residues. V lost 0 bases, J lost 7 bases, and 13 bases lay in between. CDR3 in amino acids: CASSLGPGWSGYTV. The CDR3 nucleotides read TGTGCCAGCAGCTTGGGCCCGGGTTGGAGTGGCTACACCGTC.

The chain links TRBV7-9 to TRBJ2-2; TRBD2 matches at 10 bases. V dropped 5 bases and J dropped 6; count of bases not matched to a gene: 6. Germline CDR1 and CDR2: SEHNR and FQNEAQ (reference sequence). The CDR3 totals 15 residues. This chain's CDR3 is CASSPLAGAAGELFF. In DNA form, the CDR3 reads TGTGCCAGCAGCCCTCTAGCGGGAGCGGCCGGGGAGCTGTTTTTT. Combining the CDR3 with reference TRBV7-9 and TRBJ2-2 gives the whole variable domain DTGVSQNPRHKITKRGQNVTFRCDPISEHNRLYWYRQTLGQGPEFLTYFQNEAQLEKSRLLSDRFSAERPKGSFSTLEIQRTEQGDSAMYLCASSPLAGAAGELFFGEGSRLTVL.

The V call is TRBV6-6, the J call TRBJ2-7, with TRBD2 matching over 14 bases. Germline CDR1 and CDR2: MNHNY and SVGAGI (reference sequence). V lost 6 bases to trimming and J lost 6 bases; unmatched junction nucleotides: 7. This CDR3 has 15 amino acids. CDR3 residues: CASRFGTSGSSEQYF. The CDR3 coding sequence is TGTGCCAGCAGGTTTGGGACTAGCGGGAGTAGCGAGCAGTACTTC.

There are many counts of this clone. The chain has TRBV7-3 and TRBJ2-2; D perhaps matches TRBD2 (6 bases). In germline, CDR1 is SGHTA, CDR2 FQGTGA. The CDR3 spans 15 residues. Trimming took off 1 base at V and 6 bases at J, with 12 bases between the two ends. The CDR3 region has the DNA TGTGCCAGCAGCTTAAACCGGGGGTTTCCCGGGGAGCTGTTTTTT. Protein sequence: CASSLNRGFPGELFF.

This clone has more than one count but fewer than ten. The chain recombines TRBV28 with TRBJ1-5, with D unresolved. V dropped 7 bases and J dropped 2 bases, with 15 bases sitting between them. This CDR3 comprises 15 residues. Germline V CDR1 and CDR2: MDHEN, SYDVKM. CDR3 sequence: CASTSPSGGNQPQHF. In nucleotides, the CDR3 is TGTGCCAGCACTTCCCCCTCGGGAGGCAATCAGCCCCAGCATTTT.

A single count supports this clone. V is TRBV5-4 and J is TRBJ2-6; 11 bases agree with TRBD2. This CDR3 comprises 15 residues. Germline V gene sequence: CDR1 SGHNT, CDR2 YYREEE (reference sequence). The V segment lost 5 bases and the J segment 8 bases; nucleotides outside the gene matches: 6. CDR3 DNA sequence: TGTGCCAGCAGTAGGACTAGCGGGTCTTCCAACGTCCTGACTTTC. Translation: CASSRTSGSSNVLTF.

This sequence joins TRBV11-2 and TRBJ2-5, with 8 bases that match TRBD2. Trimming at V came to 5 bases and at J to 1 base, leaving 3 bases not matched to a gene. The CDR3 loop spans 14 amino acids. From germline, CDR1 is SGHAT and CDR2 FQNNGV. For the CDR3, the DNA is TGTGCCAGCAGCCGGGGGGGCCCCCAAGAGACCCAGTACTTC. Encoded protein: CASSRGGPQETQYF.

This clone was detected only once. V usage is TRBV7-2 and J usage is TRBJ1-3, with D perhaps matching TRBD1 (5 bases). Germline V gene data show CDR1 as SGHTA and CDR2 as FQGNSA. V gave up 5 bases and J gave up 0 bases, with 14 bases separating them. This CDR3 has 16 residues. This chain's CDR3 is CASSPGTVNSGNTIYF. In DNA, the CDR3 is TGTGCCAGCAGCCCGGGGACTGTCAACTCTGGAAACACCATATATTTT. The full variable domain, completed using reference TRBV7-2 and TRBJ1-3, is GAGVSQSPSNKVTEKGKDVELRCDPISGHTALYWYRQSLGQGLEFLIYFQGNSAPDKSGLPSDRFSAERTGGSVSTLTIQRTQQEDSAVYLCASSPGTVNSGNTIYFGEGSWLTVV.

This clone has just one count. The chain carries TRBV28 and TRBJ2-7; 11 bases agree with TRBD2. Germline V gene data show CDR1 as MDHEN and CDR2 as SYDVKM. Trimming at V came to 9 bases and at J to 4 bases, leaving 8 bases not matched to a gene. This CDR3 region has 14 residues. The CDR3 coding sequence is TGTGCCAGTGTTTTAGCGGGAGGGGTTTACGAGCAGTACTTC. Its translation: CASVLAGGVYEQYF.

Of note for this clone: A far larger clone is one base from this, pointing to a likely read error. The chain carries TRBV7-6 and TRBJ2-7; D is uncertain. Germline V gene lookup returns CDR1 SGHVS and CDR2 FNYEAQ. The CDR3 has 11 amino acids. Deletions cut 2 bases from V and 6 bases from J, with 5 bases between. The CDR3 DNA reads as TGTGCCAGCAGCTTATGGGGCGAGCAGTACTTC. This encodes CASSLWGEQYF.

In nucleotides, the CDR3 is TGTGCCAGTAGTAACTACGCGGCGGGAAACTCTGGAAACACCATATATTTT. This encodes CASSNYAAGNSGNTIYF. The chain couples TRBV19 to TRBJ1-3; D is unresolved. The CDR3 runs to 17 residues. V dropped 4 bases and J dropped 0 bases, with 16 bases sitting between them. The germline V gene encodes CDR1 LNHDA and CDR2 SQIVND (reference sequence).

For the CDR3, the DNA is TGTGCCAGCAGCGAGTCAATTACCGAGCAGTACTTC. As protein: CASSESITEQYF. The genes are TRBV9 and TRBJ2-7; no reliable D call. The V end was cut by 3 bases, the J end by 6 bases, with 10 bases between. The CDR3 loop spans 12 amino acids. From germline, CDR1 is SGDLS and CDR2 YYNGEE.

The rearrangement uses TRBV7-3 and TRBJ2-5; TRBD2 matches at 9 bases. The V gene end was trimmed by 4 bases and the J gene end by 5 bases; junction bases not matched to a gene: 14. Germline lookup yields CDR1 SGHTA and CDR2 FQGTGA. This CDR3 spans 17 amino acids. CDR3 DNA sequence: TGTGCCAGCAGCTCGTCGGACCGGCGGGAGGGCCTGGAGACCCAGTACTTC. It codes for CASSSSDRREGLETQYF.

The J gene is TRBJ2-7, the V gene TRBV7-9, with D perhaps being TRBD1 or TRBD2 (5 bases each). The V end was cut by 3 bases, the J end by 3 bases, with 15 bases between. This CDR3 contains 15 residues. The germline V gene encodes CDR1 SEHNR and CDR2 FQNEAQ (reference sequence). The CDR3 loop is CASSLASGTYYEQYF. The DNA for the CDR3 is TGTGCCAGCAGCTTGGCCTCCGGGACGTACTACGAGCAGTACTTC. The entire variable domain, with the rest obtained from reference TRBV7-9 and TRBJ2-7, is as follows: DTGVSQNPRHKITKRGQNVTFRCDPISEHNRLYWYRQTLGQGPEFLTYFQNEAQLEKSRLLSDRFSAERPKGSFSTLEIQRTEQGDSAMYLCASSLASGTYYEQYFGPGTRLTVT.

The rearrangement links TRBV11-2 to TRBJ2-7, with 8 bases that match TRBD2. There are 15 residues in the CDR3. Germline loops: CDR1 SGHAT, CDR2 FQNNGV. Germline trimming cut 6 bases from V and 2 bases from J; bases unmatched to any gene: 9. The CDR3 is CASRPISGIAYEQYF. CDR3 coding DNA: TGTGCCAGCAGACCGATTAGCGGGATCGCCTACGAGCAGTACTTC.

The V gene is TRBV7-2, the J gene TRBJ1-1, with 8 nucleotides matching TRBD1. This CDR3 contains 14 residues. Germline V gene lookup returns CDR1 SGHTA and CDR2 FQGNSA. With 3 bases clipped from V and 0 bases from J, the junction kept 0 bases outside the gene matches. The CDR3 DNA sequence: TGTGCCAGCAGCTTGGGACAGGTGAACACTGAAGCTTTCTTT. This gives the protein CASSLGQVNTEAFF.